The 4 T cell receptor beta chains below come from one sample, sequenced in a study of blood T cell repertoires in COVID-19. The protocol was immunoSEQ multiplex PCR, while the TCRdb copy is restricted to in-frame clones and leaves out a portion. The sample records 40,000 or so clones, around 85% being singletons. Sample: peripheral blood. These TCRs come from a human donor with acute or convalescent COVID-19. The donor label of this sample is uncertain.

The chain joins TRBV7-9 to TRBJ1-1; TRBD1 matches at 8 bases. This CDR3 has 14 residues. Unmatched junction bases numbered 6, after V lost 6 bases and J lost 3 bases. From germline, CDR1 is SEHNR and CDR2 FQNEAQ (reference sequence). The CDR3, as DNA: TGTGCCAGCAGGTCAGGGGGCGCCGACACTGAAGCTTTCTTT. Translated: CASRSGGADTEAFF.

The chain is built from TRBV4-2 and TRBJ2-3; possibly TRBD2 for D (7 bases). Trimming took 4 bases from V and 10 from J, leaving 36 bases between them. Germline V gives CDR1 LGHNA, CDR2 YNFKEQ. CDR3 length: 20 residues. CDR3 coding DNA: TGTGCCAGCAGCCCGACCCGCGCTGTATGGGGGGGCCGAGGCGGCGTTGCGCAGTATTTT. This encodes CASSPTRAVWGGRGGVAQYF.

The J gene is TRBJ1-1, the V gene TRBV7-9; D may be TRBD1 (6 bases). Looked up from germline, CDR1 is SEHNR and CDR2 is FQNEAQ (reference sequence). The CDR3 is 11 residues long. Trimming took off 6 bases at V and 4 bases at J, with 6 bases between the two ends. CDR3 residues: CASRGATEAFF. The CDR3, as DNA: TGTGCCAGCAGGGGGGCCACTGAAGCTTTCTTT. Combining the CDR3 with reference TRBV7-9 and TRBJ1-1 gives the whole variable domain DTGVSQNPRHKITKRGQNVTFRCDPISEHNRLYWYRQTLGQGPEFLTYFQNEAQLEKSRLLSDRFSAERPKGSFSTLEIQRTEQGDSAMYLCASRGATEAFFGQGTRLTVV.

This clone was observed a single time. This rearrangement joins TRBV5-1 to TRBJ2-7, with D tentatively TRBD2 (5 bases). CDR1 is SGHRS and CDR2 is YFSETQ in the germline V gene. V was cut by 2 bases and J by 6 bases, with 15 bases left in between. This CDR3 region has 14 residues. DNA for the CDR3: TGCGCCAGCAGCTTCTCGGGTCCTAGCTCCGAGCAGTACTTC. Its protein is CASSFSGPSSEQYF.